This TCR beta chain was recorded in a study of blood T cell repertoires in COVID-19 (TCRdb year 2020). Background for the entire study: Samples from collaborators originated in the United States, Italy and Spain and spanned both the acute and convalescent phases of COVID-19. Where available, HLA class I and class II types were obtained from metadata supplied by the sample provider rather than from assay-based typing. Nearly every sample came with metadata listing a de-identified subject ID, COVID-19 status, age in years and sex. Subjects who had been exposed to COVID-19, were actively infected with it, or had recovered from it provided the deeply sampled blood TCRbeta repertoires that made up the dataset. The prospective study material was composed of cDNA or gDNA derived from T cells, B-cell-depleted T cells, or PBMCs. The repertoires were released in a freely available public database meant as a resource for research on the immune response to SARS-CoV-2. Samples came from the ongoing ImmuneRACE study (first 160 participants) plus 1,254 subjects from 6 global collaborators.

What the study reported, not specific to this receptor: Clinical and demographic metadata were provided uncurated, with the amount varying by source and participant.

A second Seattle source provided samples from volunteer blood donors who had recovered from COVID-19. The collaborating institutions used their own protocols to collect whole blood in K2EDTA tubes. For TCRbeta analysis, collaborator samples were shipped as frozen whole blood, as isolated PBMCs, or as DNA extracted from either sample type. The immunoSEQ Assay, a bias-controlled multiplex PCR, was used to amplify TCRbeta CDR3 regions from genomic DNA. Concerning the study's data processing: Nucleated cell counts per sample were estimated from amplification of reference gene primers within the assay. To quantify the absolute abundance of each unique TCRbeta CDR3 rearrangement, sequence reads were collapsed and filtered. For each sample, productive Simpson clonality was calculated as the square root of Simpson's diversity index across productive rearrangements. Here the immuneACCESS table is served through TCRdb, limited to in-frame sequences with V and J called. Missing clones are a known gap in these copies; in checked studies unresolved V genes cover under half, and the rest lacks a known reason. The V and J calls and the clone size are those of that table, but D and trimming were determined from the DNA. Here the sample has some 350,000 clones; around 91% occur a single time. The ten top clones hold around 3.3% of the sample.

The germline V gene yields SGHRS for CDR1 and YFSETQ for CDR2. The CDR3 sequence holds 15 residues, the cysteine and phenylalanine included. Only the CDR3 portion is preserved as DNA: 45 bases, with reading frame beginning at the first base. V is clipped by 0 bases and J by 4 bases, and the sequence between their germline boundaries is 10 bases long. Details on this clone: No antigen is known for it. No clone much larger than this one lies a single base away; base qualities are absent.

Sequencing was performed on peripheral blood. This receptor was taken from a woman aged 18-29 years who had recovered from COVID-19. The V gene is TRBV5-1 and the J gene is TRBJ2-2; the D gene is perhaps TRBD1, from 6 matching bases. The nucleotides read TGCGCCAGCAGCTTGGTGGGACAAGGCACCGGGGAGCTGTTTTTT. It translates as CASSLVGQGTGELFF.